This T cell receptor (beta chain) came from a study of blood T cell repertoires in COVID-19. Study-wide context: Samples representing acute and convalescent COVID-19 were sourced from the United States, Italy and Spain. Sources were T cells, B-cell-depleted T cells, or PBMCs; the material itself was cDNA or gDNA.

Deletions cut 0 bases from V and 0 bases from J, with 6 bases between. The CDR3 spans 14 residues. The germline CDR1 and CDR2 sequences are KGHSH and LQKENI. Study processing details: Using reference gene primer amplification, nucleated cell counts were estimated. Using immunoSEQ multiplex PCR, the repertoire was profiled, and TCRdb retains in-frame clones only, with some absent. Clone size and the V and J calls come from that table; the DNA yielded D and trimming. The sample lists some 80,000 clones; around four fifths were seen once. This chain joins TRBV18 and TRBJ2-7; possible D gene TRBD2, 5 bases. The source of this sequence is a human donor in a cohort sampled during active COVID-19. Sequencing was done on a sample of peripheral blood. The CDR3 coding sequence is TGTGCCAGCTCACCACCTCGGGACTCCTACGAGCAGTACTTC. Translated, it gives CASSPPRDSYEQYF.